The clone carrying this TCR beta chain was seen a handful of times. Its antigen is not known. The CDR3 has 13 amino acids. The J segment lost 3 bases and the V segment lost 4 bases, leaving 4 bases of the junction unmatched. Germline V gene sequence: CDR1 SGHRS, CDR2 YFSETQ. These data belong to a study of identical twins. Each CDR3 protein is one row after TCRdb ran MiXCR on the 5' RACE reads. The table has about 1.7 million distinct CDR3 sequences, around 29% seen once. Findings of the study overall: Reduced insertions were recorded for abundant cord blood beta clonotypes, with no such pattern in memory repertoires. Shared out-of-frame alpha sequences (those common to twins) showed excess low generation probability. Weaker excess twin sharing was seen among beta out-of-frame sequences.

This chain connects TRBV5-1 to TRBJ2-7; 7 bases are shared with TRBD1. The clonotype originates from a newborn girl in good health. The sequencing input was cord blood. CDR3 coding DNA: TGCGCCAGCAGCACCTGGACAGGCTACGAGCAGTACTTC. It is translated as CASSTWTGYEQYF.